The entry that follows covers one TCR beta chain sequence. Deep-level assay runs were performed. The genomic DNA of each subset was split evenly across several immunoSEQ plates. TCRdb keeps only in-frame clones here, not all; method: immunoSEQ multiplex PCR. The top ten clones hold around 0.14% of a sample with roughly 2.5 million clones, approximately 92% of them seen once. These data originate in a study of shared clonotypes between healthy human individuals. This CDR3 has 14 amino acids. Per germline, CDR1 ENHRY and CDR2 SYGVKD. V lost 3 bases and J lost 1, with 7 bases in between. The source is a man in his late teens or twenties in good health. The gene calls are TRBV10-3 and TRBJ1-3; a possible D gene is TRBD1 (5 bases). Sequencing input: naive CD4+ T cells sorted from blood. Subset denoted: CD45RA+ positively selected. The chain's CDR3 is CAISDGGSGNTIYF. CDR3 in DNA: TGTGCCATCAGTGACGGGGGATCTGGAAACACCATATATTTT.